This T cell receptor (beta chain) derives from a study of spatial heterogeneity in lung cancer. At the level of the study: Each time, sequencing found more beta-chain sequences than alpha-chain sequences. Each unique TCR and UMI combination was seen more than ten times on average in raw reads.

Described time point: sample taken at primary tumor resection. Frozen PBMC, nontumor lung or tumor provided whole RNA, which was sequenced unsorted. In the library, each TCR cDNA molecule bore its own unique molecular identifier. A single record per CDR3 protein comes from TCRdb applying MiXCR to the 5' RACE reads. The sample contains some 8,600 distinct CDR3 sequences, approximately 5% of which appear only once. This material consisted of PBMCs, taken at surgery. The receptor was derived from a male donor with early-stage non-small cell lung cancer.

CDR3 residues: CASSIERAEAFF. DNA of the CDR3: TGTGCCAGCAGCATTGAGAGGGCTGAAGCTTTCTTT. This chain connects TRBV6-1 to TRBJ1-1, with no clear D. CDR1 MNHNS and CDR2 SASEGT come from the germline V gene. This CDR3 has 12 residues. V dropped 6 bases and J dropped 6 bases, with 11 bases sitting between them.